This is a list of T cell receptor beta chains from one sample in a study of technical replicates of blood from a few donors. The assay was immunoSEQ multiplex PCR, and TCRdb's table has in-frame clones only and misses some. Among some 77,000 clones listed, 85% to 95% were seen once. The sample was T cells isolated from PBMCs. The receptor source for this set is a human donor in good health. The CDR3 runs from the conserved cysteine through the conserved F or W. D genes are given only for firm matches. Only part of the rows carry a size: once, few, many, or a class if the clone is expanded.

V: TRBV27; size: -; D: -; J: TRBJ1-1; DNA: TGTGCCAGCACGCGAACAGGGTACACTGAAGCTTTCTTT; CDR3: CASTRTGYTEAFF
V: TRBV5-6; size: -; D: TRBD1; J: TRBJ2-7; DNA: TGTGCCAGCAGCCCAGGACAGGGTGTCAACGAGCAGTACTTC; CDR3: CASSPGQGVNEQYF
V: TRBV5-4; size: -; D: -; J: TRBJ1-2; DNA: TGTGCCAGCAACCACGAGGGAAACTATGGCTACACCTTC; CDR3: CASNHEGNYGYTF
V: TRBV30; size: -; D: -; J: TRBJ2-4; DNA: TGTGCCTGGTCAGGCGGGGTGCTCCTAGCCAAAAACATTCAGTACTTC; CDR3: CAWSGGVLLAKNIQYF
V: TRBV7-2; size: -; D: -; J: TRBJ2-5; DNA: TGTGCCAGCAGCTTAACAGGGCTCGAGACCCAGTACTTC; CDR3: CASSLTGLETQYF
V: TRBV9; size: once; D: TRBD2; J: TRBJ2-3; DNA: TGTGCCAGCAGCGCCTCAAAAGCGTCGGGAGGTTACACAGATACGCAGTATTTT; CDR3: CASSASKASGGYTDTQYF
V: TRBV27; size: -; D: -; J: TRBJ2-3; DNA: TGTGCCAGCAGTTGGGACTCGTCCTCCCCCACAGATACGCAGTATTTT; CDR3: CASSWDSSSPTDTQYF
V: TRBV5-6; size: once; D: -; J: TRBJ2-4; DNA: TGTGCCAGCAGTTTGCTTACCCAGGCCAACATTCAGTACTTC; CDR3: CASSLLTQANIQYF
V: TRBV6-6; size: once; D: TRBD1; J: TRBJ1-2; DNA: TGTGCCAGCAGTCCGGGACAGGGGGCGAGCTACACCTTC; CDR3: CASSPGQGASYTF
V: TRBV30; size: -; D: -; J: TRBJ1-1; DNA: TGTGCCCGTGGGCTACTCATGAACACTGAAGCTTTCTTT; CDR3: CARGLLMNTEAFF
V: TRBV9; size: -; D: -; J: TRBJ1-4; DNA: TGTGCCAGCAGCGTGAGGGGAGGGAGAAATGAAAAACTGTTTTTT; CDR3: CASSVRGGRNEKLFF
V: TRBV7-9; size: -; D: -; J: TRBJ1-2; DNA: TGTGCCAGCAGCTTAGGGTCTTGGGCCGGCTACACCTTC; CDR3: CASSLGSWAGYTF
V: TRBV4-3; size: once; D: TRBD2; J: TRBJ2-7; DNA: TGCGCCAGCAGCCAAGGGTCGGGACTAGCCTACGAGCAGTACTTC; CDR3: CASSQGSGLAYEQYF
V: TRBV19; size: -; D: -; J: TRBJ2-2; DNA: TGTGCCAGTAGTGTCCCTAGCCCCGGGGAGCTGTTTTTT; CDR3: CASSVPSPGELFF
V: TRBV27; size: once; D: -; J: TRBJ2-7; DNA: TGTGCCAGCAGTTGGGGGGGGCGGTACGAGCAGTACTTC; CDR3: CASSWGGRYEQYF
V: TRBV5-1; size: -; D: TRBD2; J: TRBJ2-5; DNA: TGCGCCAGCAGCTTTAGCGGGAGACCCCAAGAGACCCAGTACTTC; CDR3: CASSFSGRPQETQYF
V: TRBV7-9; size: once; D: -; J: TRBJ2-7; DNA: TGTGCCAGCAGCTCAGGATACGACTACGAGCAGTACTTC; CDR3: CASSSGYDYEQYF
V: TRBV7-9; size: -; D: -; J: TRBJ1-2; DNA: TGTGCCAGCAGCCTCGCTGTGGGGCAGAACTATGGCTACACCTTC; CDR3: CASSLAVGQNYGYTF
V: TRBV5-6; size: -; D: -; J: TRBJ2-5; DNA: TGTGCCAGCAGCTTGGCAGGATTAGAGACCCAGTACTTC; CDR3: CASSLAGLETQYF
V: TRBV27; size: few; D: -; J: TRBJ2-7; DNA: TGTGCCAGTTCCGGGGGAACCTCCTACGAGCAGTACTTC; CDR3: CASSGGTSYEQYF
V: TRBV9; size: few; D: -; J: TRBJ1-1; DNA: TGTGCCAGCAGCGTCCTGGGGGGATCCGAAGCTTTCTTT; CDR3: CASSVLGGSEAFF
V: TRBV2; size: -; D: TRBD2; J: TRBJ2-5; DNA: TGTGCCAGCAGTGATGATGGAGTAGGATGGCGGGAGGGAGGCGGCAGCGGGGAGACCCAGTACTTC; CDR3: CASSDDGVGWREGGGSGETQYF
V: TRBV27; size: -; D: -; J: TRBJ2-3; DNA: TGTGCCAGCAGCAGGGAAGATACGCAGTATTTT; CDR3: CASSREDTQYF
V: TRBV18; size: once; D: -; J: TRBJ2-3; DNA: TGTGCCAGCTCACCACCTATAAAAGGACTCCTTCTATACGCCCTTAATACGCAGTATTTT; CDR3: CASSPPIKGLLLYALNTQYF
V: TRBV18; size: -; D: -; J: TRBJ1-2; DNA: TGTGCCAGCTCACCAACGTCAGGGCCGTTTAACTATGGCTACACCTTC; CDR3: CASSPTSGPFNYGYTF
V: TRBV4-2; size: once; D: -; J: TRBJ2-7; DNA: TGTGCCAGCAGCCAGACCCCTTACGAGGACTCTTACGAGCAGTACTTC; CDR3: CASSQTPYEDSYEQYF
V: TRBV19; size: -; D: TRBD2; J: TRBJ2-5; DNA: TGTGCCAGTAGTATAGGACTAGCGGGAGCCCAAGAGACCCAGTACTTC; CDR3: CASSIGLAGAQETQYF
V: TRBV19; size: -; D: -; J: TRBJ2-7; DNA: TGTGCCAGTAGTATTAGGGACAAACACTACGAGCAGTACTTC; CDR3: CASSIRDKHYEQYF
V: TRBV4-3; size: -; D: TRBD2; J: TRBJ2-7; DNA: TGCGCCAGCAGCCAAGAATTGACTAGCGGCTCCTACGAGCAGTACTTC; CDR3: CASSQELTSGSYEQYF
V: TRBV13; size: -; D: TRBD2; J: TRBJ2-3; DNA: TGTGCCAGCAGCGGTTCGGGAGGGACCACAGATACGCAGTATTTT; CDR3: CASSGSGGTTDTQYF
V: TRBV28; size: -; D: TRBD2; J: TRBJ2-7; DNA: TGTGCCAGCAGTTTATCGCGGGGACTAGCGGGAGAAGGCCCCTACGAGCAGTACTTC; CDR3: CASSLSRGLAGEGPYEQYF
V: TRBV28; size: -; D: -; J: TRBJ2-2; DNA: TGTGCCAGCAGTAACCGGGACAAGGAGCTGTTTTTT; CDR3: CASSNRDKELFF
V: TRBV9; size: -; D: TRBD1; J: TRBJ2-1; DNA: TGTGCCAGCAGCGTAAAAGGACAGGGGGCGGGCAATGAGCAGTTCTTC; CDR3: CASSVKGQGAGNEQFF
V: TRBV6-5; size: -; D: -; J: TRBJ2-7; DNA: TGTGCCAGCAGTTACTCACGGGTCTACGAGCAGTACTTC; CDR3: CASSYSRVYEQYF
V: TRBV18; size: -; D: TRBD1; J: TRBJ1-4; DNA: TGTGCCAGCTCACCTCCGGACAGGATTAATGAAAAACTGTTTTTT; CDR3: CASSPPDRINEKLFF
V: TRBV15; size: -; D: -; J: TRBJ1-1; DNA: TGTGCCACCAGCAGAGATGAGGGACACCAGAACACTGAAGCTTTCTTT; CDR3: CATSRDEGHQNTEAFF
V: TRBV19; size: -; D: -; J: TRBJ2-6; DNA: TGTGCCAGTAGTGACGGGGGCTCTGGGGCCAACGTCCTGACTTTC; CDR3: CASSDGGSGANVLTF
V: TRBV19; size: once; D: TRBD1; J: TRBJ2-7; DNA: TGTGCCAGTAGTACTACAGGGGTCGGGCCCTACGAGCAGTACTTC; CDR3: CASSTTGVGPYEQYF
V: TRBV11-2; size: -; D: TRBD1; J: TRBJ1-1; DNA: TGTGCCAGCAGCCCAGACAGGGTTCCTGAAGCTTTCTTT; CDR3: CASSPDRVPEAFF
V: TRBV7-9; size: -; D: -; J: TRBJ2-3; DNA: TGTGCCAGCAGCGATTGGGCGGGGCTCAGTCGAGATACGCAGTATTTT; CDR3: CASSDWAGLSRDTQYF
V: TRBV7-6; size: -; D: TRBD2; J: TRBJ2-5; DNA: TGTGCCAGCAGCGCCGGACTAGCGAGGGAGACCCAGTACTTC; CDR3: CASSAGLARETQYF
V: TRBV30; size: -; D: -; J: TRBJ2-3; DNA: TGTGCCTGGAACCGACAATATATCACAGATACGCAGTATTTT; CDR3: CAWNRQYITDTQYF
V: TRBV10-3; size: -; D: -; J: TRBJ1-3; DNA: TGTGCCATACAGGGATCCGGAAACACCATATATTTT; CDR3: CAIQGSGNTIYF
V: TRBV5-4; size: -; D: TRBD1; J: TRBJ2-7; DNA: TGTGCCAGCAGCACGAACAGGGGCTCCTACGAGCAGTACTTC; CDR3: CASSTNRGSYEQYF
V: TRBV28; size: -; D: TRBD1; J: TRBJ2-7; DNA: TGTGCCAGCAGGGATCTAGGGACAGTAAAGGGGTACGAGCAGTACTTC; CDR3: CASRDLGTVKGYEQYF
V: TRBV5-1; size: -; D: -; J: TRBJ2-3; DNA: TGCGCCAGCAGCTTTGGGGAATGGGGCGATACGCAGTATTTT; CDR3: CASSFGEWGDTQYF
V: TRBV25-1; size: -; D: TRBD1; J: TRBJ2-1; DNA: TGTGCCAGCAGCCCGTGGACAGGGTACTCCTACAATGAGCAGTTCTTC; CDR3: CASSPWTGYSYNEQFF
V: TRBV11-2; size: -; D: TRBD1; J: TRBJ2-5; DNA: TGTGCCAGCAGCTTTAGTACAGGGGCATCGGAGACCCAGTACTTC; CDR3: CASSFSTGASETQYF
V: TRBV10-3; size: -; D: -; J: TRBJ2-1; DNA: TGTGCCATCAGTGAGCCTCGGGTAGGACCGGAGGATGAGCAGTTCTTC; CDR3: CAISEPRVGPEDEQFF
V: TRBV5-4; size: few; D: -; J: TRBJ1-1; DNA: TGTGCCAGCTGTCGAGAACTGAACACTGAAGCTTTCTTT; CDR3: CASCRELNTEAFF
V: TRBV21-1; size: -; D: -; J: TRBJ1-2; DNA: TGTGCCAGCACCAGGGGGACAGGGACTAACTATGGCTACACCTTC; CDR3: CASTRGTGTNYGYTF
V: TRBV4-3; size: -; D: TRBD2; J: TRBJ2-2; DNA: TGCGCCAGCAGCCAAGATATGGCGGTGGGAGGGAGGGAGCTGTTTTTT; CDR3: CASSQDMAVGGRELFF